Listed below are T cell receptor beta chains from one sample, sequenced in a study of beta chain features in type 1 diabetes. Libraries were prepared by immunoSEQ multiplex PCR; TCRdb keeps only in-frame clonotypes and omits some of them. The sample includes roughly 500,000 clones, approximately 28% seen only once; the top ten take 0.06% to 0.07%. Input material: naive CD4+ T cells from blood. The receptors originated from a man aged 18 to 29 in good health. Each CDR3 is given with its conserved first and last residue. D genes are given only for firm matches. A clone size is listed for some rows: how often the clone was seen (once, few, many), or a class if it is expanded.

CDR3 protein: CASIESTSRETQYF
CDR3 DNA: TGTGCCAGCATCGAATCGACTAGCCGAGAGACCCAGTACTTC
J gene: TRBJ2-5
D gene: TRBD2
V gene: TRBV28
clone size: NA

CDR3 protein: CASSPGGGSTDTQYF
CDR3 DNA: TGCGCCAGCAGCCCGGGGGGCGGAAGCACAGATACGCAGTATTTT
J gene: TRBJ2-3
D gene: NA
V gene: TRBV5-1
clone size: few

CDR3 protein: CSVEPGHYNEQFF
CDR3 DNA: TGCAGCGTTGAACCGGGACACTACAATGAGCAGTTCTTC
J gene: TRBJ2-1
D gene: NA
V gene: TRBV29-1
clone size: few

CDR3 protein: CASSVGSLQNSDTQYF
CDR3 DNA: TGTGCCAGCAGCGTAGGGTCCCTCCAGAACAGTGATACGCAGTATTTT
J gene: TRBJ2-3
D gene: NA
V gene: TRBV9
clone size: NA

CDR3 protein: CASSSSRETQYF
CDR3 DNA: TGTGCCAGCAGCTCATCCCGCGAGACCCAGTACTTC
J gene: TRBJ2-5
D gene: NA
V gene: TRBV5-4
clone size: NA

CDR3 protein: CASSWGSALAKNIQYF
CDR3 DNA: TGTGCCAGCAGCTGGGGATCAGCACTAGCCAAAAACATTCAGTACTTC
J gene: TRBJ2-4
D gene: NA
V gene: TRBV7-2
clone size: NA

CDR3 protein: CAWSFDLVSGYGYTF
CDR3 DNA: TGTGCCTGGAGTTTCGACCTTGTCAGCGGCTATGGCTACACCTTC
J gene: TRBJ1-2
D gene: NA
V gene: TRBV30
clone size: NA

CDR3 protein: CASSLDAGGRNIQYF
CDR3 DNA: TGCGCCAGCAGCTTGGACGCCGGAGGAAGGAACATTCAGTACTTC
J gene: TRBJ2-4
D gene: NA
V gene: TRBV5-1
clone size: NA

CDR3 protein: CSARGGTEAFF
CDR3 DNA: TGCAGTGCTAGAGGAGGGACTGAAGCTTTCTTT
J gene: TRBJ1-1
D gene: NA
V gene: TRBV20-1
clone size: few

CDR3 protein: CASSRLAGGSYEQYF
CDR3 DNA: TGTGCCAGCAGCAGACTAGCGGGAGGGTCCTACGAGCAGTACTTC
J gene: TRBJ2-7
D gene: TRBD2
V gene: TRBV7-6
clone size: NA

CDR3 protein: CSVVTGGGPYTGELFF
CDR3 DNA: TGCAGCGTTGTAACAGGGGGAGGGCCCTACACCGGGGAGCTGTTTTTT
J gene: TRBJ2-2
D gene: NA
V gene: TRBV29-1
clone size: few

CDR3 protein: CAWSGMEEQFF
CDR3 DNA: TGTGCCTGGAGTGGGATGGAGGAGCAGTTCTTC
J gene: TRBJ2-1
D gene: NA
V gene: TRBV30
clone size: NA

CDR3 protein: CASSISSVDKQFF
CDR3 DNA: TGTGCCAGCAGCATCTCTAGCGTTGATAAGCAGTTCTTC
J gene: TRBJ2-1
D gene: NA
V gene: TRBV5-6
clone size: NA

CDR3 protein: CASSKTGATAKNIQYF
CDR3 DNA: TGTGCCAGCAGCAAAACAGGGGCGACAGCCAAAAACATTCAGTACTTC
J gene: TRBJ2-4
D gene: TRBD1
V gene: TRBV11-2
clone size: NA

CDR3 protein: CSVTPGLGDDEQFF
CDR3 DNA: TGCAGCGTCACCCCGGGACTAGGGGACGATGAGCAGTTCTTC
J gene: TRBJ2-1
D gene: TRBD2
V gene: TRBV29-1
clone size: few